This TCR beta chain was sequenced in a study of blood T cells in healthy people across ages. Study-level results: The authors considered diversity estimates from one million T cells to be underestimates.

The total RNA that was extracted per sample amounted to at least 5.5 micrograms. As for this clonotype: The antigen is undetermined.

The CDR3 has 16 residues. V was pared by 1 base and J by 3 bases, with 14 bases between. Germline lookup yields CDR1 SGHTA and CDR2 FQGNSA. A J-beta primer mix and a sample-barcoded 5' primer were used in a second PCR of roughly 6 to 11 cycles. Each cDNA molecule received a tag from a template-switch adaptor that had 12 random nucleotides. One entry per CDR3 protein results from TCRdb running MiXCR on the 5' RACE reads. The table lists 1.5 million to 1.9 million distinct CDR3 sequences, approximately 43% of them singletons. The sequencing input was blood. V and J are TRBV7-2 and TRBJ2-3; perhaps TRBD2 as D (5 bases). The TCR was taken from a woman aged 18-29 years in good health. CDR3 sequence: CASSLGASQRTDTQYF. The CDR3 coding sequence is TGTGCCAGCAGCTTAGGAGCTAGCCAAAGGACAGATACGCAGTATTTT. The full variable domain, with the rest looked up from reference TRBV7-2 and TRBJ2-3, is GAGVSQSPSNKVTEKGKDVELRCDPISGHTALYWYRQSLGQGLEFLIYFQGNSAPDKSGLPSDRFSAERTGGSVSTLTIQRTQQEDSAVYLCASSLGASQRTDTQYFGPGTRLTVL.